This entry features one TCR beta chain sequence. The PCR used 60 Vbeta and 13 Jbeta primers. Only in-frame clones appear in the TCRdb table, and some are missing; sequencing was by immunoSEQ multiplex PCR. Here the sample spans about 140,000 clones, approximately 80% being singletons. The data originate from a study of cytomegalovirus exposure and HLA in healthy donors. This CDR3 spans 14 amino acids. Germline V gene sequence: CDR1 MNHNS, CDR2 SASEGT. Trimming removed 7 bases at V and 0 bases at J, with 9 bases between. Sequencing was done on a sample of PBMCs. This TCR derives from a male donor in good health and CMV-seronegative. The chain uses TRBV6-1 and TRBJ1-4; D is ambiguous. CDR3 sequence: CASNTRATNEKLFF. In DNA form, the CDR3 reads TGTGCCAGCAATACGAGGGCAACTAATGAAAAACTGTTTTTT.